This entry features one TCR beta chain sequence. Its cognate antigen has yet to be identified. The sample holds no much larger clone one base away, and base qualities are not on file. The germline V and J ends show losses of 8 bases and 4 bases respectively, and no gene match explains 26 bases of the junction. The CDR3 numbers 20 residues from cysteine through phenylalanine. The entry retains the CDR3 DNA only, 60 bases that are in frame from base 1. CDR1 is given as MNHEY and CDR2 as SVGEGT, both from the germline V gene. The sample is drawn from a study of CD8 T cells in ankylosing spondylitis (dated by TCRdb to 2016 to 2017). In terms of the full investigation: The study profiled T cell receptor beta repertoires in healthy donors and ankylosing spondylitis patients to find disease-linked TCR variants. The full study cohort comprised about 24 ankylosing spondylitis patients and around 100 healthy donors. Peripheral blood samples were taken, and synovial fluid was additionally collected from ankylosing spondylitis patients. General conclusions and limits of the study: Blood from ankylosing spondylitis patients appeared to be characterized by a TCR beta motif made up of several highly homologous amino acid variants. In peripheral blood, the disease-linked clones were found at relatively low frequencies and had a CD8+ phenotype. Some motif variants were previously reported in synovial fluid and blood of reactive arthritis patients, suggesting common disease-initiation mechanisms. The disease-linked clones were reported as significantly enriched in matched synovial fluid samples from ankylosing spondylitis patients.

Sequencing took place on an Illumina HiSeq 2500. TCR beta libraries were prepared by quantitative 5'-RACE with molecular barcodes. On the authors' methods: To identify disease-linked TCR variants, a new computational method was used, one built on a probabilistic model of VDJ rearrangement. TCRdb reprocessed the public reads (quality trimming at Q25 with fastp, clone calling with MiXCR) and kept in-frame beta chains. Rows matching on CDR3 protein sequence are summarized as one entry with the most common DNA and genes. None of the V and J calls come from the authors' own analysis; TCRdb made them. The sample yields some 90,000 distinct CDR3 sequences; around 30% were counted once. Over 50% of the sample rests with the top ten.

The sequence derives from a male donor with ankylosing spondylitis or in good health (not recorded which). What was sequenced was blood, either unsorted or a sorted T cell fraction (not recorded which). Here the chain combines TRBV6-2 or TRBV6-3 and TRBJ1-1, with TRBD1 identical over 9 junction bases. DNA sequence: TGTGCCAGCGGTACACCGGGACAGGGAACGTATCTTCGGGGGGGCACTGAAGCTTTCTTT. Its protein reads: CASGTPGQGTYLRGGTEAFF.